This entry is about one T cell receptor beta chain. The target antigen is unknown. The record originates from a study of beta chain features in type 1 diabetes. All of the isolated RNA was reverse transcribed, so expressed TCRB transcripts were sequenced. The method was immunoSEQ multiplex PCR; TCRdb's version includes in-frame clones alone and lacks a portion of them. The repertoire holds more than 130,000 clones, 6.9% seen once, with roughly 1.4% in the top ten. General study results and limits: TCRB CDR3s from Type 1 diabetes patients were moderately but significantly shorter in all four CD4+ subsets. Fewer junction insertions and more nucleotide deletions appeared in type 1 diabetes patients.

In germline, CDR1 is SGHDN, CDR2 FVKESK. The CDR3 extends over 17 amino acids. With 3 bases clipped from V and 5 bases from J, the junction kept 15 bases outside the gene matches. The sequenced sample was central memory CD4+ T cells from blood. The origin of this receptor is a woman aged 30 to 39 in good health. This chain links TRBV14 with TRBJ2-5; 7 bases are shared with TRBD2. CDR3 sequence reads: CASSHHVVAGVRETQYF. The CDR3 region has the DNA TGTGCCAGCAGCCACCATGTGGTAGCGGGCGTTCGGGAGACCCAGTACTTC. The whole variable domain, filled in from reference TRBV14 and TRBJ2-5, reads EAGVTQFPSHSVIEKGQTVTLRCDPISGHDNLYWYRRVMGKEIKFLLHFVKESKQDESGMPNNRFLAERTGGTYSTLKVQPAELEDSGVYFCASSHHVVAGVRETQYFGPGTRLLVL.